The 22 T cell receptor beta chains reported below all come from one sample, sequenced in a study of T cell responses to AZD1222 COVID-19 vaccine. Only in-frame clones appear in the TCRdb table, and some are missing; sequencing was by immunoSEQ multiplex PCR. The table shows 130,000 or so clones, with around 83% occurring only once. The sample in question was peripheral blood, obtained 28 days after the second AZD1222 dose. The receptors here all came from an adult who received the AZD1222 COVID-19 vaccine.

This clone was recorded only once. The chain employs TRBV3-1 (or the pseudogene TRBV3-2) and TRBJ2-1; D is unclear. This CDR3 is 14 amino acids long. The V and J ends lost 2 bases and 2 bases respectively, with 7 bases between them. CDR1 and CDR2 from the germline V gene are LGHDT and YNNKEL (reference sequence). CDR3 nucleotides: TGTGCCAGCAGCCAACGGACCCCCTACAATGAGCAGTTCTTC. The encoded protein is CASSQRTPYNEQFF.

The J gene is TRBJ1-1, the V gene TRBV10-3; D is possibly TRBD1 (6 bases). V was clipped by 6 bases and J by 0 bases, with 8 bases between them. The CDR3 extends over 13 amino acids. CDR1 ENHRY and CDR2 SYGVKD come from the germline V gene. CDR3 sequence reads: CAIRDSLNTEAFF. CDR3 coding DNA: TGTGCCATCAGGGACAGCTTGAACACTGAAGCTTTCTTT.

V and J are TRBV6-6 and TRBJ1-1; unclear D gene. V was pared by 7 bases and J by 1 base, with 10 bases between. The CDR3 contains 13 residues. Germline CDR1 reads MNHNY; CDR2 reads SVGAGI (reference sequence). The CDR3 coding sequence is TGTGCCAGCATTAGGGCCGGGAACACTGAAGCTTTCTTT. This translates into CASIRAGNTEAFF.

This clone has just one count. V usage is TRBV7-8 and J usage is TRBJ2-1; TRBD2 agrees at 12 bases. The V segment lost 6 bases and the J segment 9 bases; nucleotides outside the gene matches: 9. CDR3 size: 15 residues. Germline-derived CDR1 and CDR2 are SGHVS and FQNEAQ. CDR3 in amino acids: CASSPLAGGIGEQFF. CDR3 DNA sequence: TGTGCCAGCAGTCCACTAGCGGGGGGAATCGGTGAGCAGTTCTTC. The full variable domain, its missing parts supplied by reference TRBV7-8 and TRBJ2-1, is GAGVSQSPRYKVAKRGQDVALRCDPISGHVSLFWYQQALGQGPEFLTYFQNEAQLDKSGLPSDRFFAERPEGSVSTLKIQRTQQEDSAVYLCASSPLAGGIGEQFFGPGTRLTVL.

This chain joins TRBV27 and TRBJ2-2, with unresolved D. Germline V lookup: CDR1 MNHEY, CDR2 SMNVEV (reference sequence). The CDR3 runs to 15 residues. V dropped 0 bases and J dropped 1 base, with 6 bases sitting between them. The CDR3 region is CASSLSGRNTGELFF. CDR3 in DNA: TGTGCCAGCAGTTTATCCGGCAGGAACACCGGGGAGCTGTTTTTT.

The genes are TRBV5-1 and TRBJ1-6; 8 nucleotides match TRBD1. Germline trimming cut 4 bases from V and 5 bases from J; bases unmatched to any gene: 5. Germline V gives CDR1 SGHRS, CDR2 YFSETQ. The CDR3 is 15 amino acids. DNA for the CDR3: TGCGCCAGCAGCGCCGGACAGGGTAATAATTCACCCCTCCACTTT. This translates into CASSAGQGNNSPLHF.

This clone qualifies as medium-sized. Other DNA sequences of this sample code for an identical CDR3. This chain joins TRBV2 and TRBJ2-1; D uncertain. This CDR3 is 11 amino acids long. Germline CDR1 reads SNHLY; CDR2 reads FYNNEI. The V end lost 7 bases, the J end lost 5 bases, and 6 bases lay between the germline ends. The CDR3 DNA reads TGTGCCAGCACCAGAAACAATGAGCAGTTCTTC. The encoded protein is CASTRNNEQFF.

CDR3 region: CASSLGGFGETQYF. The DNA of the CDR3 is TGTGCCAGCAGCTTAGGAGGGTTTGGAGAGACCCAGTACTTC. The rearrangement uses TRBV11-2 and TRBJ2-5; a weak D match, TRBD2 (5 bases). V dropped 1 base and J dropped 4 bases, with 10 bases sitting between them. This CDR3 comprises 14 residues. Germline lookup yields CDR1 SGHAT and CDR2 FQNNGV.

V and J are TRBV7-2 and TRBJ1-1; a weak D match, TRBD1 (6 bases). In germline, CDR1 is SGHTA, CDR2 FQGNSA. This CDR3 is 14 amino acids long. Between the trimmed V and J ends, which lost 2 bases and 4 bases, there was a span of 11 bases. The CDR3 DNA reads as TGTGCCAGCAGCTTAACGCAGGGGAGCACTGAAGCTTTCTTT. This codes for CASSLTQGSTEAFF.

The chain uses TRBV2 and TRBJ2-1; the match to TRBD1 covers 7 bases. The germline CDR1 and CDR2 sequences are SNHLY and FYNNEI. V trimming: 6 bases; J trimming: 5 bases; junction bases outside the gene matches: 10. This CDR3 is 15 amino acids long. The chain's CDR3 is CASSLTGVQNNEQFF. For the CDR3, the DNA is TGTGCCAGCAGCCTTACAGGGGTACAGAACAATGAGCAGTTCTTC.

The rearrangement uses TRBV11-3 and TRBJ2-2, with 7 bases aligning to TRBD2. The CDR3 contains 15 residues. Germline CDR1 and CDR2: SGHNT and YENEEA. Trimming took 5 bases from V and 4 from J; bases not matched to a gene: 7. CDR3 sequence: CASSPSGGTTGELFF. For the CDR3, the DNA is TGTGCCAGCAGCCCCTCGGGGGGTACCACCGGGGAGCTGTTTTTT.

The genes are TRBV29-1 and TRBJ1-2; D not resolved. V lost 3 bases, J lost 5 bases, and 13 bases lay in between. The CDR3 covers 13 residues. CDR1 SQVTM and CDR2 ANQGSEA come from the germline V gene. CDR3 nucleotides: TGCAGCGTTGATCCGGGTTATGGGTATGGCTACACCTTC. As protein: CSVDPGYGYGYTF.

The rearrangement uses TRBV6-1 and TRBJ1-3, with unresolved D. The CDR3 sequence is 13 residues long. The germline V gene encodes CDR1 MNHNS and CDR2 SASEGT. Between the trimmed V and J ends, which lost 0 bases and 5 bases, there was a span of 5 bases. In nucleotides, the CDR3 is TGTGCCAGCAGTGAAGCCGGTAGAAACACCATATATTTT. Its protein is CASSEAGRNTIYF.

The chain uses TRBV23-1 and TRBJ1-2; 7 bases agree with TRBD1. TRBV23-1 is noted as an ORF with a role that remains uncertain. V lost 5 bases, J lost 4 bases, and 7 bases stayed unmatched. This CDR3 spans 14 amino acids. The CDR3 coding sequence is TGCGCCAGCAGTTGGGACAGAGATTCCTATGGCTACACCTTC. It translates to CASSWDRDSYGYTF.

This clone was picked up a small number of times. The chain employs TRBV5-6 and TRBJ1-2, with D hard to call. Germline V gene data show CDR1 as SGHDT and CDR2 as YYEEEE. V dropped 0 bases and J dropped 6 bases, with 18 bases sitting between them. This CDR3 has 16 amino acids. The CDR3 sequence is CASSLDPTGLGHGYTF. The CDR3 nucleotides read TGTGCCAGCAGCTTGGACCCTACCGGCCTGGGCCATGGCTACACCTTC.

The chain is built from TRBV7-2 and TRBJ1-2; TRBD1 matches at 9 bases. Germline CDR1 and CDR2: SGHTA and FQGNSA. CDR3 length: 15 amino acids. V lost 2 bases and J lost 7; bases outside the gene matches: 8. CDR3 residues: CASSLRGTGYSGYTF. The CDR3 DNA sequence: TGTGCCAGCAGCTTAAGAGGGACAGGGTATTCTGGCTACACCTTC.

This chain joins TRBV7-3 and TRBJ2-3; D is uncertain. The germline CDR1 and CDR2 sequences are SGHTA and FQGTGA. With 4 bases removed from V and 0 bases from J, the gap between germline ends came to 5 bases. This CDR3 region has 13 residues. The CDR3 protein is CASSSMSTDTQYF. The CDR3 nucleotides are TGTGCCAGCAGCTCGATGAGCACAGATACGCAGTATTTT.

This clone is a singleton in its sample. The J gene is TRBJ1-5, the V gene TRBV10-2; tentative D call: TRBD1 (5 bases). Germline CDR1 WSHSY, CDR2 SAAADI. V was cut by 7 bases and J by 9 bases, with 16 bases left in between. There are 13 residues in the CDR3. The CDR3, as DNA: TGCGCCAGCAACAAAGGGACCACGGGGCCCCAGCATTTT. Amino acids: CASNKGTTGPQHF.

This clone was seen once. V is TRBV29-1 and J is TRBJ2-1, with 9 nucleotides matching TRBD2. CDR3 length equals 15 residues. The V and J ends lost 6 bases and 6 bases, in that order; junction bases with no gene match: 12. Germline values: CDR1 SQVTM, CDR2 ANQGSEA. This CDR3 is CSVLPAGGRSNEQFF. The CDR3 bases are TGCAGCGTCCTTCCGGCGGGGGGGCGGAGCAATGAGCAGTTCTTC.

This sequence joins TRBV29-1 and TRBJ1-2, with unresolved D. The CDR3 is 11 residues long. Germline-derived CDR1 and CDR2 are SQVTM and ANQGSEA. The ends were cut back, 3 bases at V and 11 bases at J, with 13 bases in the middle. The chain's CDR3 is CSVDKAKRYTF. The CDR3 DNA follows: TGCAGCGTTGATAAGGCAAAGAGGTACACCTTC.

Written as DNA, the CDR3 is TGCAGTGCTAGTCAGGGCTTCTATGGCTACACCTTC. This translates into CSASQGFYGYTF. The genes are TRBV20-1 and TRBJ1-2, with TRBD1 as a possible D gene (5 bases). The CDR3 is made up of 12 amino acids. Germline CDR1 and CDR2: DFQATT and SNEGSKA (reference sequence). V shed 3 bases and J shed 4 bases, with 9 bases lying between them.

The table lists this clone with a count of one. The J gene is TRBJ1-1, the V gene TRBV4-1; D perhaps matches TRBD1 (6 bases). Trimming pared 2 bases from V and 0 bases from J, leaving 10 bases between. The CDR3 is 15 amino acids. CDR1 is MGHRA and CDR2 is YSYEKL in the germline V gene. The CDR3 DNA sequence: TGCGCCAGCAGCCAACAGACAGGCATGAACACTGAAGCTTTCTTT. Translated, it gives CASSQQTGMNTEAFF.